This T cell receptor beta chain was found in a study of molecular identifiers for immune sequencing clone quantification. V shed 0 bases, J shed 9 bases, and the junction held 5 bases outside the gene matches. This CDR3 comprises 14 residues. TCRdb fed the PCR reads into MiXCR, producing one record per CDR3 protein. This table has 100,000 or so distinct CDR3 sequences, roughly 34% appearing once. Study-wide findings and caveats: Clones above 20 RNA copies held over 97% of effector molecules, under 1% in naive cells. Sizes of highly expanded clones could be underestimated through identical TCRs sharing a barcode.

Concerning this clonotype: No antigen is known for it.

The TCR originated in a human donor in good health. Some libraries in this study had Jurkat cell RNA spiked in. The specimen was naive CD8+ T cells from blood, with Jurkat cell RNA spiked in. Subset of the sample: FACS-sorted CD8+CD4-CCR7+CD45RA+ naive T cells. This sequence joins TRBV12-3 or TRBV12-4 and TRBJ2-1, with 7 bases aligning to TRBD2. The CDR3 protein is CASSLAPSGGEQFF. In nucleotides, the CDR3 is TGTGCCAGCAGTTTAGCCCCTAGCGGAGGTGAGCAGTTCTTC.